The 12 T cell receptor beta chains below come from one sample, sequenced in a study of blood T cell repertoires in COVID-19. Using immunoSEQ multiplex PCR, the repertoire was profiled, and TCRdb retains in-frame clones only, with some absent. Among 70,000 to 90,000 clones listed, 65% to 90% were seen once. Sequencing input: peripheral blood. The receptors shown here come from a man aged 60 to 75 with acute or convalescent COVID-19.

The V and J genes are TRBV6-6 and TRBJ1-2; D perhaps matches TRBD1 (5 bases). CDR1 is MNHNY, CDR2 SVGAGI, per germline (reference sequence). Trimming left V 2 bases short and J 8 bases short, with 12 bases between. This CDR3 has 13 residues. The CDR3 nucleotides read TGTGCCAGCAGTTACCAGGGCGCTAGGGGCTACACCTTC. The encoded protein is CASSYQGARGYTF.

The V gene is TRBV9, the J gene TRBJ1-1; 7 bases line up with TRBD1. V gave up 0 bases and J gave up 4 bases; unmatched junction bases: 6. Germline loops: CDR1 SGDLS, CDR2 YYNGEE. This CDR3 region has 15 residues. DNA of the CDR3: TGTGCCAGCAGCGTAGGAGGGGGCCTGAGCACTGAAGCTTTCTTT. Amino acid sequence: CASSVGGGLSTEAFF. Variable domain in full (rest from reference TRBV9 and TRBJ1-1): DSGVTQTPKHLITATGQRVTLRCSPRSGDLSVYWYQQSLDQGLQFLIQYYNGEERAKGNILERFSAQQFPDLHSELNLSSLELGDSALYFCASSVGGGLSTEAFFGQGTRLTVV.

This sequence joins TRBV30 and TRBJ2-7; TRBD2 might be the D (6 bases). The CDR3 totals 13 residues. Trimming stripped 3 bases from V and 3 bases from J, with 12 bases between. The germline CDR1 and CDR2 sequences are GTSNPN and SVGIG (reference sequence). The CDR3 loop reads CAWRSGVGYEQYF. CDR3 sequence (DNA): TGTGCCTGGAGATCGGGGGTAGGCTACGAGCAGTACTTC.

V is TRBV4-1 and J is TRBJ2-6; D unclear. Looked up from germline, CDR1 is MGHRA and CDR2 is YSYEKL. V gave up 0 bases and J gave up 0 bases, with 6 bases separating them. This CDR3 is built from 16 residues. The CDR3 DNA is TGCGCCAGCAGCCAAGATATCTACTCTGGGGCCAACGTCCTGACTTTC. This translates into CASSQDIYSGANVLTF.

The chain carries TRBV6-2 or TRBV6-3 and TRBJ2-7; 8 bases agree with TRBD1. Germline CDR1 and CDR2: MNHEY and SVGEGT. J lost 2 bases, V lost 5 bases, and 5 bases had no gene match. The CDR3 length is 14 residues. The CDR3, as DNA: TGTGCCAGCAGTCAACAGGGGGAGACCTACGAGCAGTACTTC. Residues: CASSQQGETYEQYF.

This chain joins TRBV18 and TRBJ2-3, with TRBD2 matching over 14 bases. J gave up 7 bases and V 3 bases, and 3 bases lay outside the gene matches. From germline, CDR1 is KGHSH and CDR2 LQKENI. CDR3 size: 15 residues. The CDR3 nucleotides read TGTGCCAGCTCACCGGGACTAGCGGGAGTTTATACGCAGTATTTT. It yields the protein CASSPGLAGVYTQYF.

The chain joins TRBV6-5 to TRBJ2-1, with a weak D call TRBD2 (6 bases). Looked up from germline, CDR1 is MNHEY and CDR2 is SVGAGI. The CDR3 totals 14 residues. The V end was cut by 6 bases, the J end by 5 bases, with 14 bases between. The CDR3 sequence is CASRSLDYDNEQFF. CDR3 nucleotide sequence: TGTGCCAGCAGATCCTTGGACTACGACAATGAGCAGTTCTTC.

The V call is TRBV6-2 or TRBV6-3, the J call TRBJ1-1; the match to TRBD1 covers 10 bases. The V segment lost 2 bases and the J segment 5 bases; nucleotides outside the gene matches: 8. This CDR3 has 16 amino acids. Germline V lookup: CDR1 MNHEY, CDR2 SVGEGT. CDR3 sequence reads: CASSYPYGTGDTEAFF. CDR3 nucleotide sequence: TGTGCCAGCAGTTACCCTTACGGGACAGGGGATACTGAAGCTTTCTTT.

V is TRBV5-4 and J is TRBJ1-1, with 9 bases matching TRBD1. V dropped 3 bases and J dropped 5; count of bases not matched to a gene: 11. This CDR3 is built from 16 residues. The germline CDR1 and CDR2 sequences are SGHNT and YYREEE (reference sequence). DNA of the CDR3: TGTGCCAGCAGCTGGGGACAGGGCCTCCGGGGAACTGAAGCTTTCTTT. Its protein product is CASSWGQGLRGTEAFF.

This clone was counted a few times. This chain uses TRBV29-1 with TRBJ1-4; D not certain. Trimming removed 4 bases from V and 8 bases from J, with 11 bases in between. This CDR3 region has 12 residues. In germline, CDR1 is SQVTM, CDR2 ANQGSEA. The CDR3 coding sequence is TGCAGCGTTGTTGCGGGAGGAGAAAAACTGTTTTTT. This sequence encodes CSVVAGGEKLFF.

This clone was found once. The genes are TRBV7-2 and TRBJ2-5, with 8 bases that match TRBD2. The CDR3 has 14 amino acids. CDR1 and CDR2 (germline): SGHTA, FQGNSA. V shed 3 bases, J shed 5 bases, and the junction held 5 bases outside the gene matches. The CDR3 sequence: CASSFGGAFETQYF. The CDR3 coding sequence is TGTGCCAGCAGCTTCGGGGGGGCCTTTGAGACCCAGTACTTC.

In its sample, this clone was seen once. The gene calls are TRBV2 and TRBJ2-7; TRBD1 matches at 9 bases. The length of the CDR3 is 12 residues. The V segment lost 11 bases and the J segment 2 bases; nucleotides outside the gene matches: 4. The V gene's germline CDR1 is SNHLY and CDR2 FYNNEI. CDR3 residues: CAGGQGPYEQYF. In DNA, the CDR3 is TGTGCCGGGGGACAGGGTCCCTACGAGCAGTACTTC.